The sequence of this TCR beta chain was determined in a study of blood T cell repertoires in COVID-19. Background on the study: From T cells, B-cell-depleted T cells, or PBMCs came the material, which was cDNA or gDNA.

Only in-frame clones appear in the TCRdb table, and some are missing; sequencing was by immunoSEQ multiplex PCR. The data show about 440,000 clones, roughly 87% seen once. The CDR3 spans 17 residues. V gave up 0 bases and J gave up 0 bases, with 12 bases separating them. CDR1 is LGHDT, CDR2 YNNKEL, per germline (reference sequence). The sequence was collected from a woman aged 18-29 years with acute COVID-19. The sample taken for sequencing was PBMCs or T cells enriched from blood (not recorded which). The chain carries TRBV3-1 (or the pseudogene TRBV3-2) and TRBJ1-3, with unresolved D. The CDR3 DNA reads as TGTGCCAGCAGCCAAGATGTGAGACAATCCTCTGGAAACACCATATATTTT. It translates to CASSQDVRQSSGNTIYF.